This TCR beta chain was recovered during a study of vaccination and CD4 T cells after COVID-19. Overall study: Post-diagnosis, post-COVID samples were collected after a median around 97 days, ranging 35 to 161.

This clonotype appeared a few times. What it recognizes is unknown. This CDR3 contains 13 residues. V dropped 3 bases and J dropped 0 bases, with 5 bases sitting between them. Per the germline V gene, CDR1 is DFQATT and CDR2 is SNEGSKA (reference sequence). With the Oncomine TCR Beta short-read assay, DNA from cultured CD4+ T cells was sequenced. MiXCR, run by TCRdb on the PCR reads, gives a single entry per CDR3 protein. Of fewer than 5,500 distinct CDR3 sequences listed, 35% to 60% are singletons. Treatment reported: roughly 10-day PBMC culture with coronavirus spike peptide pools or control peptides (ViraFEST assay). ViraFEST stimulated the growth of antigen-specific T cells using peptide pools and subsequently profiled their TCRs by sequencing. PCR positivity was dated March to December 2020, before US Alpha, Beta and Delta variants.

The clonotype comes from a human donor who had recovered from COVID-19. The genes are TRBV20-1 and TRBJ1-4; unclear D gene. What was sequenced was CD4+ T cells from blood, cultured in vitro. The CDR3 DNA follows: TGCAGTGCTAGGCGCGCAACTAATGAAAAACTGTTTTTT. As protein: CSARRATNEKLFF.